The rows below give T cell receptor beta chains drawn from one sample of a study of response to subunit inactivated influenza vaccine. TCRdb itself ran the RT-PCR reads through MiXCR, one entry per CDR3 protein. Among more than 200,000 distinct CDR3 sequences listed, 9% to 15% were seen once. The sequencing here drew on non-naive T cells sorted from PBMCs, taken approximately 15 days before vaccination. The source is a man over 45 who received an inactivated influenza vaccine. CDR3s include the opening cysteine and the closing phenylalanine or tryptophan. D genes are given only for firm matches. Clone sizes are given selectively: once, few, many, or a class where the clone is expanded.

NA | NA | TRBV28 | CASSLSGSLYNEQFF
few | TRBD1 | TRBV12-3/TRBV12-4 | CASSSGGQGGEWDNEQFF
NA | NA | TRBV4-1 | CASSLRDENQPQHF
once | NA | TRBV19 | CASNSQEVYSNQPQHF
few | NA | TRBV9 | CASSVGGALSGNTIYF
NA | NA | TRBV10-3 | CAISQNQETQYF
few | NA | TRBV6-2/TRBV6-3 | CASSYGWFDEAFF
NA | NA | TRBV9 | CASSVGLASYEQYF
few | TRBD1 | TRBV20-1 | CSAIRGSQPQHF
NA | NA | TRBV5-5 | CASSLQVQGTQYF
NA | TRBD2 | TRBV6-1 | CASKVFFSGGFYNEQFF
few | TRBD1 | TRBV2 | CASRPRTGNQPQHF
NA | NA | TRBV19 | CASSIDPNYGYTF
NA | TRBD2 | TRBV7-8 | CASSLATGTRSSYEQYF
NA | NA | TRBV24-1 | CATRGNRGLNTEAFF
many | NA | TRBV25-1 | CASSAQGLHQPQHF
many | NA | TRBV7-6 | CASRHPRVASETQYF
many | NA | TRBV7-2 | CASSLVRGGLTDTQYF
many | NA | TRBV15 | CATSRRGAGGGELFF
many | TRBD1 | TRBV29-1 | CSVEGDRDYGYTF
few | NA | TRBV12-3/TRBV12-4 | CASGLQRTKNIQYF
NA | NA | TRBV7-9 | CASRDPLSGANVLTF
few | NA | TRBV12-3/TRBV12-4 | CASSLGVDTGELFF
few | TRBD1 | TRBV7-2 | CASTRTGLDDNEQFF